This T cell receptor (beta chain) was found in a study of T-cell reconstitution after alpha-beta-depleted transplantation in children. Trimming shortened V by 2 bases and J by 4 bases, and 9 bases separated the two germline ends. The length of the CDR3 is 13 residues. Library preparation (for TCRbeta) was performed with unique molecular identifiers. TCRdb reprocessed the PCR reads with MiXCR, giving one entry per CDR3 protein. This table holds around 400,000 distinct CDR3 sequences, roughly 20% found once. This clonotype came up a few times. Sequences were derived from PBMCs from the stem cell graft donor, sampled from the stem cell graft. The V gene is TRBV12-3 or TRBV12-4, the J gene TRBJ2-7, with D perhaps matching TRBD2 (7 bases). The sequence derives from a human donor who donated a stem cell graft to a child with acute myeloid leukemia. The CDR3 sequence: CASSLKGGYEQYF. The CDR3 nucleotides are TGTGCCAGCAGTTTAAAGGGGGGGTACGAGCAGTACTTC.